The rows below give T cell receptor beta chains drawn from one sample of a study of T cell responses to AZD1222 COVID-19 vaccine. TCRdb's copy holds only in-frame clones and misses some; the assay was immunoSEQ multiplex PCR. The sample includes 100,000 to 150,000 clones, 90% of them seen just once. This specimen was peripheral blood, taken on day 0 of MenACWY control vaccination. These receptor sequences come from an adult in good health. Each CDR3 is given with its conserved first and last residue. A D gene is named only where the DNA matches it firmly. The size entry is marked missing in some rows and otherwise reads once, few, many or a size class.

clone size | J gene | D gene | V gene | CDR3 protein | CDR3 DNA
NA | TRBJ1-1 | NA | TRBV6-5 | CASSKRTGEAFF | TGTGCCAGCAGTAAGAGGACCGGTGAAGCTTTCTTT
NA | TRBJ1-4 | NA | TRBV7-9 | CASSLAASNEKLFF | TGTGCCAGCAGCTTAGCGGCCAGTAATGAAAAACTGTTTTTT
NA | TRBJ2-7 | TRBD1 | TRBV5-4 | CASSWDRAYEQYF | TGTGCCAGCAGTTGGGACAGAGCCTACGAGCAGTACTTC
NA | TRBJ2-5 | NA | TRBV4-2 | CASSLETARGGETQYF | TGTGCCAGCAGCCTTGAAACGGCTAGGGGCGGAGAGACCCAGTACTTC
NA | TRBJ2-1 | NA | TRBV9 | CASSVLGLALNEQFF | TGTGCCAGCAGCGTACTAGGACTGGCACTCAATGAGCAGTTCTTC
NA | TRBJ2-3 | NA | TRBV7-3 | CASSGDADTQYF | TGTGCCAGCAGCGGAGACGCAGATACGCAGTATTTT
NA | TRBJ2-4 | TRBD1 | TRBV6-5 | CASSYSSTGTKNIQYF | TGTGCCAGCAGTTACTCATCGACAGGGACCAAAAACATTCAGTACTTC
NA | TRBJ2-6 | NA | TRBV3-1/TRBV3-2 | CASSPILRAIRSGANVLTF | TGTGCCAGCAGCCCAATTCTCAGGGCGATACGCTCTGGGGCCAACGTCCTGACTTTC
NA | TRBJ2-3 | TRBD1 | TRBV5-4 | CASSGDRVITDTQYF | TGTGCCAGCAGCGGGGACAGGGTGATCACAGATACGCAGTATTTT
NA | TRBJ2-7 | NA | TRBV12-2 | CASRPIREISYEQYF | TGTGCAAGTCGCCCGATCAGGGAAATCTCCTACGAGCAGTACTTC
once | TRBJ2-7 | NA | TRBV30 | CAWTTSPYDEQYF | TGTGCCTGGACCACCTCCCCGTATGACGAGCAGTACTTC
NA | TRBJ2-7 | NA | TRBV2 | CASHTGNEQYF | TGTGCCAGCCATACAGGGAACGAGCAGTACTTC